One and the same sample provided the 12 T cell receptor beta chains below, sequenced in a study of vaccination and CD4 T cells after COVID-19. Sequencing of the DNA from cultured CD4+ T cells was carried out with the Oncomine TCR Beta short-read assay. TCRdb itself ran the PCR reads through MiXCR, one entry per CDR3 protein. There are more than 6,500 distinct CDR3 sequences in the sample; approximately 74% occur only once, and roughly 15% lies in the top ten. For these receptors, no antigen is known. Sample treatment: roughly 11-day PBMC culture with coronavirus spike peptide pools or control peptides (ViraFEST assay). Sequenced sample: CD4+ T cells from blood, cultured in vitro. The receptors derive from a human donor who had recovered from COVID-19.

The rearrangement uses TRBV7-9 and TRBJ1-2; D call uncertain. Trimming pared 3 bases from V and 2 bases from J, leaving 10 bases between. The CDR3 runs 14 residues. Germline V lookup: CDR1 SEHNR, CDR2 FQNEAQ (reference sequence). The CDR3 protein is CASSLVGVNYGYTF. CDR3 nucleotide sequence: TGTGCCAGCAGCTTGGTTGGGGTGAACTATGGCTACACCTTC.

CDR3 DNA: TGTGCCAGCAGTTATACGGGGGGCCGAGAGACCCAGTACTTC. Protein product: CASSYTGGRETQYF. The chain has TRBV6-2 or TRBV6-3 and TRBJ2-5, with D perhaps matching TRBD2 (7 bases). Looked up from germline, CDR1 is MNHEY and CDR2 is SVGEGT. Trimming pared 3 bases from V and 4 bases from J, leaving 12 bases between. The CDR3 is made up of 14 amino acids.

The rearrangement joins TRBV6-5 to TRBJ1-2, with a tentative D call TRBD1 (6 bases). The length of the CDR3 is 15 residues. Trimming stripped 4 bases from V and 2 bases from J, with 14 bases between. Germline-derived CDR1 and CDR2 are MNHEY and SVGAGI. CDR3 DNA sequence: TGTGCCAGCAGTTTGGGGGGGGGCGCGAACTATGGCTACACCTTC. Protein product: CASSLGGGANYGYTF.

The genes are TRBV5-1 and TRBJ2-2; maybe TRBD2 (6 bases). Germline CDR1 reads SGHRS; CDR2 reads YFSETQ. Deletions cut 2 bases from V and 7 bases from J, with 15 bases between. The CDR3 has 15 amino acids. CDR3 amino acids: CASSFLAGGIGELFF. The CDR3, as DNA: TGCGCCAGCAGCTTCCTGGCGGGCGGGATCGGGGAGCTGTTTTTT.

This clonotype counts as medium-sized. Here the CDR3 reads CSALPGRAGETQYF. CDR3 in DNA: TGCAGTGCCCTGCCCGGGAGGGCCGGGGAGACCCAGTACTTC. The genes are TRBV20-1 and TRBJ2-5; 8 positions agree with TRBD2. Trimming removed 6 bases from V and 5 bases from J; junction bases left unmatched: 11. The germline gives CDR1 DFQATT, CDR2 SNEGSKA (reference sequence). This CDR3 contains 14 residues.

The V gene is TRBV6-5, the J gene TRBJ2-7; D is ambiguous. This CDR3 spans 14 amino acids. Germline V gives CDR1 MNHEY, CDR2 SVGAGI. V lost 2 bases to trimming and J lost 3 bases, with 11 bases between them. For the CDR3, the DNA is TGTGCCAGCAGTTACAAGTGGAGAGACTACGAGCAGTACTTC. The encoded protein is CASSYKWRDYEQYF.

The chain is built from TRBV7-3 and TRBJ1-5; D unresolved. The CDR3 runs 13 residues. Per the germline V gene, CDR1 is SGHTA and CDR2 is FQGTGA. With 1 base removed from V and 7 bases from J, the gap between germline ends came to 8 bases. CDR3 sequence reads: CASSLSPEQPQHF. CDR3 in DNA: TGTGCCAGCAGCTTAAGTCCTGAACAGCCCCAGCATTTT.

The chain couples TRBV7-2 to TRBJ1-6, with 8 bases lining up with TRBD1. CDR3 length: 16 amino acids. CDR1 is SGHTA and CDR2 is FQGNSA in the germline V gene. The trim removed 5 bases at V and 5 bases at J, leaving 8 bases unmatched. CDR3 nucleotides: TGTGCCAGCAGCGGACGGACAGGGCCGCATAATTCACCCCTCCACTTT. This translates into CASSGRTGPHNSPLHF.

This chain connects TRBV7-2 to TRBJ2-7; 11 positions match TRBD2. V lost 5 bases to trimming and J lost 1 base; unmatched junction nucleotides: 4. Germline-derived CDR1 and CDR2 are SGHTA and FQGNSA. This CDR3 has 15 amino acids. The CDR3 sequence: CASSPRLAGSYEQYF. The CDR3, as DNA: TGTGCCAGCAGCCCTAGACTAGCGGGATCCTACGAGCAGTACTTC.

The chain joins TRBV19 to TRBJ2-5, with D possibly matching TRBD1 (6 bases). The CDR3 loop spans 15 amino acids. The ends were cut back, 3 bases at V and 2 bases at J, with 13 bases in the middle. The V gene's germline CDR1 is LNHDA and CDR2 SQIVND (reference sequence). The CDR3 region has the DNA TGTGCCAGTAGTATTGGTTGGACAGTACAAGAGACCCAGTACTTC. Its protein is CASSIGWTVQETQYF.

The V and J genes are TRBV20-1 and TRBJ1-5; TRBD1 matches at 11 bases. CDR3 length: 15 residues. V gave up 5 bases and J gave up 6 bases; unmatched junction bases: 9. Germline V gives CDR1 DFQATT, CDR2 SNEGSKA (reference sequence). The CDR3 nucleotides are TGCAGTGCTCAATCCGGGACAGGGGGAAGTCAGCCCCAGCATTTT. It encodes CSAQSGTGGSQPQHF.

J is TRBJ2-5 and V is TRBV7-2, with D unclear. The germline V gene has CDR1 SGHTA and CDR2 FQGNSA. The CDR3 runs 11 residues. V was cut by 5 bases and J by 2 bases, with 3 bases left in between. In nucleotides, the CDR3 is TGTGCCAGCAGCCCTCAAGAGACCCAGTACTTC. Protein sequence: CASSPQETQYF.